This T cell receptor beta chain was documented in a study of blood T cell repertoires in COVID-19. Across the whole study: The study drew acute and convalescent COVID-19 samples from the United States, Italy and Spain. T cells, B-cell-depleted T cells, or PBMCs supplied cDNA or gDNA.

Authors' methods: Nucleated cell counts were estimated from reference gene primer amplification. Sequencing was performed with immunoSEQ multiplex PCR; in TCRdb, only in-frame clones are kept and a portion is missing. V and J calls and clone size come straight from that table; D and trimming were deduced from the DNA. The data contain approximately 190,000 clones, about 80% of them singletons. Individuals aged roughly 18 to 90 years were recruited from some 26 US areas. Germline V gene lookup returns CDR1 SGDLS and CDR2 YYNGEE. The CDR3 spans 15 residues. The V gene end was trimmed by 0 bases and the J gene end by 3 bases; junction bases not matched to a gene: 5.

This TCR derives from a woman aged 60-75 years with acute COVID-19. The sample comprised PBMCs or T cells enriched from blood (not recorded which). V usage is TRBV9 and J usage is TRBJ1-1; 7 bases line up with TRBD1. The CDR3 nucleotides read TGTGCCAGCAGCGTAGAGGCAGGGGGATACACTGAAGCTTTCTTT. Translating gives CASSVEAGGYTEAFF.